This T cell receptor (beta chain) came from a study of T cells in Graves' hyperthyroidism and ophthalmopathy (dated by TCRdb to about 2019). Study-wide context: Peripheral blood samples were taken at the time of initial diagnosis, prior to any treatment. The paper reports TCR Vbeta CDR3 sequencing of approximately 140 peripheral blood samples: 43 ophthalmopathy, 70 to 85 hyperthyroidism and about 17 progressor patients. The roughly 91 discovery patients were randomly split 7:3 into training and test sets. After blood sampling, hyperthyroidism patients were treated with methimazole at a starting dose of 30 mg daily, and ophthalmopathy patients were treated with high-dose intravenous methylprednisolone. To identify distinguishing TCR V-J signatures, a discovery cohort of 100 patients was used, comprising 40 to 45 with Graves' ophthalmopathy and about 59 with stable Graves' hyperthyroidism. An independent validation cohort of some 18 hyperthyroidism patients and roughly 16 patients who later progressed to ophthalmopathy tested prospective prediction of ophthalmopathy. In several Graves' hyperthyroidism patients, the study also compared T-cell repertoires from thyroid tissue with T-cell repertoires from blood. The full study reports these points: Most expanded thyroid clonotypes (frequency above 0.001) were also found in blood, which suggests that blood repertoires may mirror thyroid immune responses. In validation, the model predicted progression to ophthalmopathy a median of about 6.5 months before onset, with approximately 68% sensitivity and almost 75% specificity. A 13 V-J signature model separated ophthalmopathy from stable hyperthyroidism, with approximately 86% sensitivity and 81.08% specificity in cross-validation and 80%/75% in testing. Sample size was not statistically predetermined, and investigators were not blinded to group allocation.

Ophthalmopathy patients had moderately to severely active disease, with a Clinical Activity Score of 3 or more, a NOSPECS grade of 4 or more, and a disease duration of less than 3 months. Exclusion was applied to patients with uncontrolled infections, other autoimmune diseases, pregnancy or lactation. Diagnoses were based on clinical symptoms, serum thyroxine and TRAb, thyroid ultrasound and orbital computed tomography. Ficoll-Paque density gradient centrifugation was used to isolate PBMCs from approximately 10 ml of fresh peripheral blood. Trizol reagent was used to extract total RNA, and RNA quality was then checked on an Agilent 2100 Bioanalyzer. The TCR beta CDR3 regions were amplified from RNA transcripts. The first round of RT-PCR for the TCR CDR3 was performed with the HTBI primer set and the Qiagen OneStep RT-PCR kit. The libraries were constructed in a second round of multiplex PCR and then size-selected and purified. The libraries were sequenced on an Illumina HiSeq2000 using paired-end 100 bp reads. The original pipeline was this. SOAPnuke was used to process the raw data, throwing out any read that contained adapters or uncalled bases, had a mean Phred below 15, or lacked an exact constant-primer or identifier match. COPE v1.2.5 was used to merge the high-quality paired reads, and each unique nucleotide sequence was defined as a clonotype. Clonotypes were aligned to IMGT TRBV, TRBD and TRBJ reference segments using MiTCR v1.1. The analysis was restricted to V-J combinations with a frequency above 0.0001, which together covered roughly 99% of the repertoires. The TCS score was defined as the ratio of F50 (clonal expansion) to E x V (chaos), calculated using BLOSUM62-based TCRdist between CDR3 peptides within each V-J. Welch's t-statistics and random forest reduced around 510 V-J features to 10 to 15, which were used in a naive Bayes classifier (R e1071). In-frame beta chains were kept once TCRdb had trimmed the public reads at Q25 with fastp and called clones with MiXCR. Each CDR3 protein appears once, grouped with its most common genes and DNA. TCRdb, not the authors, supplied the V and J calls. For this sample there are 490,000 or so distinct CDR3 sequences; roughly 23% appear just once. Jointly, the top ten make up 45% to 50% of the sample.

A remark on this clonotype: Its antigen has not been determined. No quality values exist for individual bases; no much larger clone is one base distant.

The origin of this receptor is a woman in her 70s with Graves' ophthalmopathy. Source material: blood.

The nucleotide sequence is TGTGCCAGCCCCACCCCTGAGCAGTTCTTC. It translates as CASPTPEQFF. The V and J genes are TRBV7-9 and TRBJ2-1; no D gene can be assigned with confidence. The CDR3 starts with the cysteine, ends with the phenylalanine, and has 10 residues. Solely the CDR3 DNA is kept, with 30 bases framed from the first base. Based on the germline V gene (reference sequence), the CDR1 and CDR2 sequences are SEHNR and FQNEAQ. The V end loses 8 bases and the J end loses 9 bases, and a stretch of 8 bases separates them.